These T cell receptor beta chains were read from a single sample in a study of cytomegalovirus exposure and HLA in healthy donors. Libraries were prepared by immunoSEQ multiplex PCR; TCRdb keeps only in-frame clonotypes and omits some of them. The sample has roughly 110,000 clones, more than 60% seen once; the top ten hold roughly 6%. Specimen: PBMCs. Source of these receptors: a woman between 45 and 65 years old in good health and CMV-seropositive. CDR3s include the opening cysteine and the closing phenylalanine or tryptophan. A D gene is named only where the DNA matches it firmly. Size is omitted from some rows. Given values are once, few, many or a class for expanded clones.

TRBD2,TRBV7-3,TRBJ2-1,NA,CASSLSASGGQPYNEQFF,TGTGCCAGCAGCTTAAGTGCTAGCGGGGGACAACCTTACAATGAGCAGTTCTTC
TRBD1,TRBV6-5,TRBJ1-2,NA,CASSYYGQGVPPYTF,TGTGCCAGCAGTTACTACGGACAGGGCGTACCACCTTACACCTTC
TRBD1,TRBV2,TRBJ2-6,NA,CASRTWDRSSGANVLTF,TGTGCCAGCAGGACCTGGGACAGAAGCTCTGGGGCCAACGTCCTGACTTTC
TRBD1,TRBV10-3,TRBJ1-2,NA,CAISSTGRNYGYTF,TGTGCCATCAGCTCGACAGGGAGGAACTATGGCTACACCTTC
NA,TRBV28,TRBJ1-1,NA,CASITPNRVAEAFF,TGTGCCAGCATTACCCCAAACAGGGTCGCTGAAGCTTTCTTT
TRBD2,TRBV7-6,TRBJ2-2,NA,CASSQRRGEETGELFF,TGTGCCAGCAGCCAAAGACGGGGGGAGGAAACCGGGGAGCTGTTTTTT
NA,TRBV19,TRBJ1-6,NA,CASSITGEDSPLHF,TGTGCCAGTAGTATAACCGGGGAAGATTCACCCCTCCACTTT
NA,TRBV6-5,TRBJ1-6,NA,CASSSRDRNSPLHF,TGTGCCAGCAGTTCGAGGGATCGGAATTCACCCCTCCACTTT
NA,TRBV7-9,TRBJ2-1,NA,CSSSSQGNEQFF,TGTTCCAGCAGCTCCCAGGGAAATGAGCAGTTCTTC
TRBD1,TRBV7-8,TRBJ1-2,few,CASSPPPGGQVGYGYTF,TGTGCCAGCAGCCCACCCCCCGGGGGACAGGTCGGCTATGGCTACACCTTC
TRBD1,TRBV18,TRBJ2-7,NA,CASSRDSLLYEQYF,TGTGCCAGCTCCCGGGACAGCCTCCTCTACGAGCAGTACTTC
TRBD1,TRBV15,TRBJ1-1,once,CATSAGTGSVNTEAFF,TGTGCCACCAGCGCAGGGACAGGGTCCGTTAACACTGAAGCTTTCTTT
NA,TRBV13,TRBJ1-2,NA,CASSLQGRQINGYTF,TGTGCCAGCAGCTTACAGGGGCGCCAAATCAATGGCTACACCTTC
NA,TRBV9,TRBJ1-1,NA,CASSVATGGNTEAFF,TGTGCCAGCAGCGTAGCTACGGGAGGGAACACTGAAGCTTTCTTT
TRBD1,TRBV5-4,TRBJ1-2,few,CASSLAGDSDLWGYTF,TGTGCCAGCAGCTTGGCCGGGGACAGTGACCTATGGGGCTACACCTTC
TRBD1,TRBV6-1,TRBJ1-2,once,CASSGWTGGNLGYTF,TGTGCCAGCAGTGGATGGACAGGGGGCAATCTTGGCTACACCTTC
NA,TRBV6-6,TRBJ1-1,NA,CASSFQGRGDAEAFF,TGTGCCAGCAGTTTTCAGGGTCGGGGGGATGCTGAAGCTTTCTTT
TRBD1,TRBV6-5,TRBJ1-4,NA,CASARQGATNEKLFF,TGTGCCAGCGCACGACAGGGTGCAACTAATGAAAAACTGTTTTTT